This T cell receptor (beta chain) was obtained from a study of blood T cell repertoires in COVID-19. The wider study: COVID-19 samples collected from the United States, Italy and Spain covered acute and convalescent phases.

In the original workflow: Reference gene primers were amplified, and this amplification served to estimate nucleated cell counts. Here immunoSEQ multiplex PCR was the method, and the copy in TCRdb shows in-frame clones only, minus some. D and trimming come from the DNA, and the V and J calls and clone size come from that table. This table has some 290,000 clones, around nine tenths appearing once. The germline V and J ends were trimmed by 5 bases and 0 bases, with 11 bases remaining between them. Germline CDR1 reads MNHEY; CDR2 reads SMNVEV (reference sequence). The CDR3 extends over 15 amino acids. The clonotype originates from a woman aged 25 to 39 with COVID-19, enrolled during active disease. Sequenced material: peripheral blood. V usage is TRBV27 and J usage is TRBJ2-1, with a tentative D call TRBD2 (5 bases). The CDR3 sequence: CASSAGSVSYNEQFF. CDR3 nucleotide sequence: TGTGCCAGCAGTGCTGGTAGCGTCTCCTACAATGAGCAGTTCTTC.